This TCR beta chain was recorded in a study of regulatory T cells in long-lasting Graves disease. The TCR beta library used iRepertoire HTBI primers with Arm-PCR amplification of CDR3. One entry per CDR3 protein results from TCRdb running MiXCR on the multiplex PCR reads. The data show over 300,000 distinct CDR3 sequences, roughly a sixth seen once. The time point is: newly diagnosed GD, antithyroid drugs for less than 3 months. The authors made the TCR library using RNA they extracted from PBMCs. This clonotype occurred many times. Its cognate antigen is unknown. Between the trimmed V and J ends, which lost 1 base and 4 bases, there was a span of 10 bases. The CDR3 totals 15 residues. Germline V gene lookup returns CDR1 SEHNR and CDR2 FQNEAQ (reference sequence). Overall study results and limits: Persistent disease favored TRBV28, TRBJ1-2 and TRBJ2-5. Persistent Graves' patients showed less TCR diversity than newly diagnosed ones.

This clonotype originated in a female donor with Graves disease. J is TRBJ2-2 and V is TRBV7-9; the D gene could be TRBD1 or TRBD2 (5 bases each). Sequenced here: peripheral blood mononuclear cells (PBMCs), sampled at new diagnosis, from a patient treated with antithyroid drugs. The DNA of the CDR3 is TGTGCCAGCAGCTTAGTCGGGACGTTCACCGGGGAGCTGTTTTTT. Its protein is CASSLVGTFTGELFF.